The present entry profiles one T cell receptor (beta chain) with its context. This sample is drawn from a study of T cell responses to AZD1222 COVID-19 vaccine. The protocol was immunoSEQ multiplex PCR, while the TCRdb copy is restricted to in-frame clones and leaves out a portion. Of roughly 100,000 clones detected, 91% appear once; the ten largest clones hold 45%. Trimming shortened V by 6 bases and J by 8 bases, and 17 bases separated the two germline ends. Germline values: CDR1 MDHEN, CDR2 SYDVKM. The CDR3 length is 14 residues. The chain links TRBV28 to TRBJ1-5; D ambiguous. This material consisted of peripheral blood, taken on day 0 of AZD1222 vaccination. This sequence originates from an adult in good health. The CDR3 reads CASSLILIGKPQHF. The CDR3 nucleotides read TGTGCCAGCAGCTTAATTCTTATAGGCAAGCCCCAGCATTTT.